This T cell receptor beta chain was profiled in a study of blood T cell repertoires in COVID-19. In the study overall: Acute and convalescent COVID-19 samples came from the United States, Italy and Spain. From T cells, B-cell-depleted T cells, or PBMCs came the material, which was cDNA or gDNA.

After removal of 3 bases from V and 1 base from J, the junction contained 4 bases not matched to a gene. The germline CDR1 and CDR2 sequences are SQVTM and ANQGSEA. The CDR3 extends over 14 amino acids. Original handling: Reference gene primers were amplified, and this amplification served to estimate nucleated cell counts. TCRdb keeps only in-frame clones here, not all; method: immunoSEQ multiplex PCR. Clone size and the V and J calls come from that table; the DNA yielded D and trimming. Of 85,000 to 100,000 clones in the sample, around 86% were seen once. What was sequenced was peripheral blood. The receptor was derived from a middle-aged man with active or convalescent COVID-19. J is TRBJ2-3 and V is TRBV29-1, with 7 positions matching TRBD1. CDR3 in DNA: TGCAGCGTTGATAGGGGGCTAGGCACAGATACGCAGTATTTT. It codes for CSVDRGLGTDTQYF.